This TCR beta chain is drawn from a study of human thymus T cells (dated by TCRdb to the early 2020s). Study-wide context: The study characterized TCR alpha and beta repertoires from under 10 infant thymus samples and a few related peripheral blood samples. Donor ages ranging from about 6 to 250 days were recorded, and more than 5 male and a couple of female infants were included in the cohort. What the work shows at the level of the full study, not this receptor alone: On average, thymus samples gave 750,000 to 950,000 unique TCRB clonotypes, whereas blood samples gave around 80,000. Usage of V and J gene segments appeared to be biased in both the thymic and the peripheral blood repertoires. The related research found that thymic TCR repertoires overlapped highly between unrelated individuals.

About this clone itself: The antigen this receptor binds is unknown. No base-level quality is on record; no much larger clone is a single base apart.

The CDR3, from cysteine to phenylalanine, totals 18 residues. Just the 54-base CDR3 DNA is kept, in frame starting at base 1. From the germline V gene (reference sequence), CDR1 is MNHEY and CDR2 is SMNVEV. Relative to germline, V is missing 5 bases and J is missing 2 bases, with 17 bases of the junction outside any gene match. Thymus tissue was collected as surgical resects that were removed during corrective cardiac surgery. In Finland, the donors were immunologically healthy infants who were having open corrective cardiac surgery for congenital heart defects. Thymocytes were mechanically released from the tissue and were stored as pellets of roughly 9.5-30 million cells at -70 degrees C. A QIAsymphony instrument was used to extract genomic DNA from the frozen cell pellets. The immunoSEQ multiplex PCR assay was used to amplify the TCRB and TCRAD loci from a standardized amount of quality-controlled genomic DNA. The amplicons covered the V(D)J region and were long enough to include the CDR3 and to identify the V and J genes. Through the commercial immunoSEQ service, the amplicons were sequenced on an Illumina platform. From the authors' description of their analysis: Primer bias and sequencing errors were corrected as previously described, and TCRAD and TCRB were defined on the basis of the IMGT database. Analysis of the repertoires was done with immunoSEQ Analyzer 3.0 and VDJTools and included basic statistics, V/J segment usage, diversity estimates, rarefaction and pairwise overlap. Diversity was estimated with Chao1, ChaoE, Efron-Thisted, Shannon and inverse Simpson indices, and also on datasets down-sampled to the smallest sample. Repertoire overlap was determined by strict matching of CDR3 nucleotide sequence, V gene and J gene, and Jaccard-based multidimensional scaling clustering was applied. Sourced from immuneACCESS, this table was stored by TCRdb with only in-frame sequences that have V and J called. A share of the clones is absent; for the studies checked, an unresolved V gene accounts for under half, and the remainder has no known explanation. V and J calls and clone size are those listed in that table; D and trimming were worked out from the DNA. The sample table lists roughly 77,000 clones, 85% to 95% of them with a count of one. Under 0.04% of the sample lies in the top ten.

Recombination linked TRBV27 to TRBJ1-1, with 7 bases in between that match TRBD1. This receptor was taken from a girl under three years old with a congenital heart defect but otherwise immunologically healthy. The sequenced sample consisted of thymus tissue. At the DNA level, the sequence is TGTGCCAGCAGTCCCCGGGATTACTCCGGGACAGATAACACTGAAGCTTTCTTT. It translates as CASSPRDYSGTDNTEAFF.